This entry features one T cell receptor beta chain sequence. CDR1 is KGHSH and CDR2 is LQKENI in the germline V gene. V trimming: 6 bases; J trimming: 7 bases; junction bases outside the gene matches: 13. The CDR3 covers 16 residues. The authors' processing: How many nucleated cells were present was estimated from reference gene primer amplification. Libraries were prepared by immunoSEQ multiplex PCR; TCRdb keeps only in-frame clonotypes and omits some of them. V, J and clone size derive from that table, while D and trimming were established from the DNA sequence. There are 250,000 to 300,000 clones in the sample; around four fifths occur only once, and about 4.6% lies in the top ten. The sample belongs to a study of blood T cell repertoires in COVID-19. The wider study: Samples representing acute and convalescent COVID-19 were sourced from the United States, Italy and Spain. The analysed material was cDNA or gDNA that came from T cells, B-cell-depleted T cells, or PBMCs.

This TCR was sampled from a man between 60 and 75 years old who had recovered from COVID-19. The specimen was peripheral blood. The chain joins TRBV18 to TRBJ2-1, with 9 nucleotides matching TRBD2. CDR3 protein: CASSALASGDLNEQFF. The CDR3 bases are TGTGCCAGCTCCGCATTAGCTAGCGGGGATTTAAATGAGCAGTTCTTC. The variable domain in full, completed from reference TRBV18 and TRBJ2-1, reads NAGVMQNPRHLVRRRGQEARLRCSPMKGHSHVYWYRQLPEEGLKFMVYLQKENIIDESGMPKERFSAEFPKEGPSILRIQQVVRGDSAAYFCASSALASGDLNEQFFGPGTRLTVL.